Following are 2 T cell receptor beta chains from one sample sequenced in a study of identical twins. TCRdb ran MiXCR on the 5' RACE reads and lists one entry per CDR3 protein. The sample lists 400,000 or so distinct CDR3 sequences, approximately 10% occurring once. Sequenced: naive T cells sorted from blood. These receptors all stem from a woman aged 45-60 years in good health.

The sample holds a few counts of this clonotype. Here the CDR3 DNA reads TGTGCCAGCAGACGGCCGCACACTGAAGCTTTCTTT. Translating gives CASRRPHTEAFF. The chain carries TRBV27 and TRBJ1-1; D uncertain. V dropped 6 bases and J dropped 3 bases, with 8 bases sitting between them. Per the germline V gene, CDR1 is MNHEY and CDR2 is SMNVEV (reference sequence). The CDR3 totals 12 residues.

A remark on this clonotype: The junction differs from germline at one of its ends, possibly a read error. This chain joins TRBV30 and TRBJ2-3; perhaps TRBD1 as D (5 bases). The length of the CDR3 is 17 residues. Germline V gene sequence: CDR1 GTSNPN, CDR2 SVGIG (reference sequence). The CDR3 region is CAWRVSFRVIWTDTQYF. The CDR3 nucleotides are TGTGCCTGGCGTGTGTCATTCAGGGTAATTTGGACAGATACGCAGTATTTT.